This is a list of T cell receptor beta chains from one sample in a study of blood T cell repertoires in COVID-19. Only in-frame clones appear in the TCRdb table, and some are missing; sequencing was by immunoSEQ multiplex PCR. The sample shows about 360,000 clones, more than 70% of them seen only once. Sequencing input: PBMCs or T cells enriched from blood (not recorded which). The receptors come from a man aged 30 to 45 who had recovered from COVID-19. Both conserved end residues are part of each CDR3. D genes are given only for firm matches. Some rows have no size entry. The others give once, few or many, or a class for an expanded clone.

V gene	J gene	clone size	D gene	CDR3 DNA	CDR3 protein
TRBV30	TRBJ2-3	.	.	TGTGCCTGGAGGCTACAGGGTCGAGATACGCAGTATTTT	CAWRLQGRDTQYF
TRBV10-1	TRBJ2-7	.	.	TGCGCCAGCAGTGGACAGTCCTACGAGCAGTACTTC	CASSGQSYEQYF
TRBV7-2	TRBJ1-5	.	.	TGTGCCAGCAGCTTCGGATCGACAGGTCACCCTCTGTTT	CASSFGSTGHPLF
TRBV5-1	TRBJ1-1	.	.	TGCGCCAGCAGCTTGGCCAATTTTCAGGGGATGAACACTGAAGCTTTCTTT	CASSLANFQGMNTEAFF
TRBV5-5	TRBJ2-7	.	.	TGTGCCAGCAGCTTTGAGGGACATAATAGTTACGAGCAGTACTTC	CASSFEGHNSYEQYF
TRBV5-6	TRBJ2-1	.	.	TGTGCCAGCAGCTTGGGACTAAGCTCCTACAATGAGCAGTTCTTC	CASSLGLSSYNEQFF
TRBV13	TRBJ1-1	.	.	TGTGCCAGCAGCTCAGATAACACTGAAGCTTTCTTT	CASSSDNTEAFF
TRBV6-5	TRBJ1-2	.	.	TGTGCCAGCAGGGTAGACACGTTTCCCACCTTC	CASRVDTFPTF
TRBV28	TRBJ1-1	.	.	TGTGCCAGCAGAGAAGGAGGGACTGAAGCTTTCTTT	CASREGGTEAFF
TRBV21-1	TRBJ2-2	.	.	TGTGCCAGCAGCAAAGATCGACTGAACACCGGGGAGCTGTTTTTT	CASSKDRLNTGELFF
TRBV7-8	TRBJ1-1	.	TRBD1	TGTGCCAGCAGAGTCGCAGGACAGGCGAACACTGAAGCTTTCTTT	CASRVAGQANTEAFF
TRBV9	TRBJ1-2	.	TRBD1	TGTGCCAGCAGCGTAGGGGACAGGGGCCCAAATGCCTACGGCTACACCTTC	CASSVGDRGPNAYGYTF
TRBV2	TRBJ1-2	.	TRBD1	TGTGCCGCGGGAGGGGGACAGGCAGATCGCTACACCTTC	CAAGGGQADRYTF
TRBV7-9	TRBJ1-4	.	TRBD1	TGTGCCAGCAGCCGGGGACAGGGGGCATCAACTAATGAAAAACTGTTTTTT	CASSRGQGASTNEKLFF
TRBV27	TRBJ1-1	.	.	TGTGCCAGCAATGGGGTTGGGGTGGGGGGAGGGCGAGAAGCTTTCTTT	CASNGVGVGGGREAFF
TRBV5-6	TRBJ1-5	.	.	TGTGCCAGCAGCTTGGGTCAGGGGATCAGCAATCAGCCCCAGCATTTT	CASSLGQGISNQPQHF
TRBV7-9	TRBJ1-1	.	.	TGTGCCAGCAGGACAGCTCGAGCCACTGAAGCTTTCTTT	CASRTARATEAFF
TRBV4-1	TRBJ2-3	once	TRBD2	TGCGCCAGCAGTACTAGCGGGGGGAGAGATACGCAGTATTTT	CASSTSGGRDTQYF
TRBV10-3	TRBJ2-7	once	TRBD1	TGTGCCATCAGTGGACAGGGGTCATTCTACGAGCAGTACTTC	CAISGQGSFYEQYF
TRBV18	TRBJ1-4	.	.	TGTGCCAGCTCACCAGCCATTGGAGTAAATGAAAAACTGTTTTTT	CASSPAIGVNEKLFF
TRBV13	TRBJ1-3	.	TRBD1	TGTGCCAGCAGCTCCCGGGACAGGAACTCTGGAAACACCATATATTTT	CASSSRDRNSGNTIYF
TRBV27	TRBJ2-2	.	.	TGTGCCAGCAGTTTCGCCGGGATGAACACCGGGGAGCTGTTTTTT	CASSFAGMNTGELFF
TRBV11-3	TRBJ2-1	.	TRBD1	TGTGCCAGCAGCTTATTCCCCGCCGGGACAGGGGGCTACAATGAGCAGTTCTTC	CASSLFPAGTGGYNEQFF
TRBV7-2	TRBJ2-2	.	TRBD1	TGTGCCAGCAGCTTAGCCCCTACCGGGACAGCTAACACCGGGGAGCTGTTTTTT	CASSLAPTGTANTGELFF
TRBV7-3	TRBJ1-1	.	TRBD1	TGTGCCAGCAGCGTAACTCGGGACAGCAACACTGAAGCTTTCTTT	CASSVTRDSNTEAFF
TRBV19	TRBJ1-5	.	TRBD1	TGTGCCACCAGGTCAAGGGGGCCGGCCCAGCATTTT	CATRSRGPAQHF
TRBV5-1	TRBJ2-7	.	.	TGCGCCAGCAGCTCCATGCGGGGTGGCAGGACCTACGAGCAGTACTTC	CASSSMRGGRTYEQYF
TRBV12-3/TRBV12-4	TRBJ1-2	.	.	TGTGCCAGCAGTCTCTATAGTGGCTACACCTTC	CASSLYSGYTF
TRBV27	TRBJ2-1	.	TRBD1	TGTGCCAGCAGGAAGAACAGGGGTGGGGACTCCTACAATGAGCAGTTCTTC	CASRKNRGGDSYNEQFF
TRBV28	TRBJ1-2	few	TRBD1	TGTGCCAGCACCTCTACGGACAGGAATAGCTATGGCTACACCTTC	CASTSTDRNSYGYTF
TRBV7-8	TRBJ2-1	.	TRBD2	TGTGCCAGCAGCTTAGTAGCGGGGGGCAACAATGAGCAGTTCTTC	CASSLVAGGNNEQFF
TRBV7-3	TRBJ2-3	.	TRBD2	TGTGCCAGCAGCTCCGGACTAGCTGGGGTGGATACGCAGTATTTT	CASSSGLAGVDTQYF
TRBV6-4	TRBJ2-1	.	TRBD2	TGTGCCAGCAGCCCCCTAAGATCTAGCGGGGCTTACAATGAGCAGTTCTTC	CASSPLRSSGAYNEQFF
TRBV7-8	TRBJ2-2	.	TRBD1	TGTGCCAGCAGCCCTATCGACAGGGGGCGAGAGCGGGGGATAGTTTTGGATTCGCCCGGGGAGCTGTTTTTT	CASSPIDRGRERGIVLDSPGELFF
TRBV6-2/TRBV6-3	TRBJ2-2	few	TRBD1	TGTGCCAGCAGTTACAGCCGGACAGGGGGCACCGGGGAGCTGTTTTTT	CASSYSRTGGTGELFF
TRBV27	TRBJ1-1	.	.	TGTGCCAGCACCCCCGGGAGGGTCGACACTGAAGCTTTCTTT	CASTPGRVDTEAFF
TRBV7-2	TRBJ1-2	.	TRBD1	TGTGCCAGCAGCCCCGGACAGGAGAACTATGGCTACACCTTC	CASSPGQENYGYTF
TRBV4-2	TRBJ2-3	once	TRBD2	TGTGCCAGCAGCCAAGAGCGGGGGGGATACACAGATACGCAGTATTTT	CASSQERGGYTDTQYF
TRBV7-8	TRBJ1-5	.	.	TGTGCCAGCAGTCTAGGGTACAGGGTGAATCAGCCCCAGCATTTT	CASSLGYRVNQPQHF
TRBV3-1/TRBV3-2	TRBJ1-1	few	.	TGTGCCAGCAGCCGAGACAGGTTAAGTTTCTTT	CASSRDRLSFF
TRBV1	TRBJ1-6	.	.	TGCACCAGCAGCTCGGCAGGGGGGAGCTCCTATAATTCACCCCTCCACTTT	CTSSSAGGSSYNSPLHF